Below, 32 T cell receptor beta chains from the same sample are listed, as sequenced in a study of shared clonotypes between healthy human individuals. This table comes from immunoSEQ multiplex PCR, and its TCRdb copy is limited to in-frame clones, with some not included. The data contain about 110,000 clones, around 68% of them singletons. Sequenced: memory CD8+ T cells sorted from blood. As to subset: CD45RO+ cells pooled with CCR7-negative TemRA cells. Receptors originate from a woman aged 25 to 39 in good health.

The V and J genes are TRBV18 and TRBJ1-2, with D unresolved. This CDR3 spans 16 amino acids. V was clipped by 1 base and J by 1 base, with 13 bases between them. Per the germline V gene, CDR1 is KGHSH and CDR2 is LQKENI. CDR3 nucleotide sequence: TGTGCCAGCTCACCACGCCGACAACAGAGTAACTATGGCTACACCTTC. It encodes CASSPRRQQSNYGYTF.

The chain employs TRBV5-1 and TRBJ2-7; D is possibly TRBD1 or TRBD2 (5 bases each). CDR1 is SGHRS and CDR2 is YFSETQ in the germline V gene. This CDR3 is 14 amino acids long. Trimming removed 3 bases from V and 4 bases from J, with 14 bases in between. The chain's CDR3 is CASSSGTLGYEQYF. In nucleotides, the CDR3 is TGCGCCAGCAGCTCCGGGACGTTGGGGTACGAGCAGTACTTC. Supplemented by reference TRBV5-1 and TRBJ2-7, the full variable domain reads KAGVTQTPRYLIKTRGQQVTLSCSPISGHRSVSWYQQTPGQGLQFLFEYFSETQRNKGNFPGRFSGRQFSNSRSEMNVSTLELGDSALYLCASSSGTLGYEQYFGPGTRLTVT.

This clone has more than one count but fewer than ten. V and J are TRBV6-1 and TRBJ2-3; the D is unclear. CDR1 MNHNS and CDR2 SASEGT come from the germline V gene. The CDR3 loop spans 14 amino acids. The V gene lost 1 base and the J gene lost 2 bases, with 7 bases spanning the gap. The CDR3 loop is CASSEGPVTDTQYF. The CDR3 coding sequence is TGTGCCAGCAGTGAAGGACCAGTCACAGATACGCAGTATTTT.

The chain uses TRBV25-1 and TRBJ2-1; 8 nucleotides align to TRBD2. The CDR3 covers 18 residues. J lost 2 bases, V lost 7 bases, and 16 bases had no gene match. The germline V gene has CDR1 MGHDK and CDR2 SYGVNS. CDR3 region: CASTLVGSGSSPYNEQFF. CDR3 in DNA: TGTGCCAGCACCCTCGTGGGGAGCGGGAGTTCCCCCTACAATGAGCAGTTCTTC.

The rearrangement links TRBV6-1 to TRBJ2-6; D is perhaps TRBD1 (6 bases). The CDR3 is made up of 17 amino acids. Germline CDR1 and CDR2: MNHNS and SASEGT. Trimming left V 4 bases short and J 4 bases short, with 17 bases between. CDR3 loop: CASSAYRQGPGANVLTF. CDR3 DNA sequence: TGTGCCAGCAGTGCCTATCGGCAGGGGCCCGGGGCCAACGTCCTGACTTTC.

The V and J genes are TRBV11-2 and TRBJ2-1; D remains unclear. Trimming took 5 bases from V and 7 from J, leaving 15 bases between them. The CDR3 has 14 amino acids. Germline loops: CDR1 SGHAT, CDR2 FQNNGV. CDR3 DNA sequence: TGTGCCAGCAGCCCGTTTCCCCAGTCGAATGAGCAGTTCTTC. It specifies CASSPFPQSNEQFF.

CDR3 sequence: CASRQGDRNTEAFF. The DNA for the CDR3 is TGCGCCAGCAGGCAAGGAGACAGGAACACTGAAGCTTTCTTT. This sequence joins TRBV5-1 and TRBJ1-1; perhaps TRBD1 as D (5 bases). CDR3 length equals 14 residues. CDR1 SGHRS and CDR2 YFSETQ come from the germline V gene. V lost 5 bases to trimming and J lost 1 base, with 12 bases between them.

The rearrangement uses TRBV25-1 and TRBJ2-1, with D possibly TRBD2 on 6 matching bases. V dropped 9 bases and J dropped 7 bases, with 7 bases sitting between them. Germline CDR1 reads MGHDK; CDR2 reads SYGVNS. The CDR3 consists of 10 residues. The CDR3 DNA follows: TGTGCCAGTGGGGGGAATGAGCAGTTCTTC. It codes for CASGGNEQFF.

In its sample, this clone was seen many times. The chain combines TRBV11-1 with TRBJ2-7; a weak D match, TRBD1 (6 bases). The V gene's germline CDR1 is SGHAT and CDR2 FQDESV (reference sequence). The CDR3 loop spans 14 amino acids. Between the trimmed V and J ends, which lost 1 base and 3 bases, there was a span of 10 bases. The CDR3 here is CASSLVTGGYEQYF. CDR3 bases: TGTGCCAGCAGCTTAGTGACAGGAGGCTACGAGCAGTACTTC.

V is TRBV2 and J is TRBJ2-1, with a tentative D call TRBD1 (7 bases). CDR1 and CDR2 from the germline V gene are SNHLY and FYNNEI. The CDR3 spans 16 residues. The V and J ends lost 2 bases and 1 base respectively, with 12 bases between them. This CDR3 reads CASSEPEGASYNEQFF. Here the CDR3 DNA reads TGTGCCAGCAGTGAACCGGAGGGGGCATCCTACAATGAGCAGTTCTTC.

V usage is TRBV5-6 and J usage is TRBJ1-2; TRBD1 aligns across 9 bases. V dropped 2 bases and J dropped 6; count of bases not matched to a gene: 8. The CDR3 has 15 residues. CDR1 and CDR2 from the germline V gene are SGHDT and YYEEEE. Here the CDR3 DNA reads TGTGCCAGCAGCTTCAACACAGGGGGCGTCGATGGCTACACCTTC. This codes for CASSFNTGGVDGYTF.

This clone was recorded a few times. This sequence joins TRBV27 and TRBJ2-7; 11 positions match TRBD2. CDR1 is MNHEY and CDR2 is SMNVEV in the germline V gene (reference sequence). V lost 3 bases to trimming and J lost 4 bases; unmatched junction nucleotides: 2. The CDR3 has 14 amino acids. In DNA, the CDR3 is TGTGCCAGCAGTTTGACTAGCGGGATGTACGAGCAGTACTTC. Its protein product is CASSLTSGMYEQYF.

Turning to this clone: This same CDR3 is encoded by further DNA sequences in the sample. The gene calls are TRBV27 and TRBJ1-1; unclear D gene. The CDR3 spans 13 residues. CDR1 MNHEY and CDR2 SMNVEV come from the germline V gene (reference sequence). V lost 5 bases to trimming and J lost 8 bases, with 15 bases between them. CDR3 sequence (DNA): TGTGCCAGCAGTCCAGGACCGGGTAGGGAAGCTTTCTTT. Translation gives CASSPGPGREAFF.

This chain links TRBV25-1 with TRBJ2-3; the D gene is possibly TRBD2 (6 bases). CDR1 and CDR2 from the germline V gene are MGHDK and SYGVNS. V was trimmed by 2 bases and J by 0 bases, leaving 9 bases between them. CDR3 size: 15 residues. CDR3 amino acids: CASSEPGTSTDTQYF. The CDR3 DNA reads TGTGCCAGCAGTGAACCTGGGACTAGCACAGATACGCAGTATTTT. The whole variable domain, filled in from reference TRBV25-1 and TRBJ2-3, reads EADIYQTPRYLVIGTGKKITLECSQTMGHDKMYWYQQDPGMELHLIHYSYGVNSTEKGDLSSESTVSRIRTEHFPLTLESARPSHTSQYLCASSEPGTSTDTQYFGPGTRLTVL.

The V and J genes are TRBV11-2 and TRBJ2-6, with D perhaps TRBD1 (6 bases). This CDR3 comprises 15 residues. Trimming took off 5 bases at V and 5 bases at J, with 13 bases between the two ends. Germline assignment: CDR1 SGHAT and CDR2 FQNNGV. CDR3 protein: CASSPQQGWANVLTF. The CDR3 DNA sequence: TGTGCCAGCAGCCCGCAACAGGGCTGGGCCAACGTCCTGACTTTC.

The table lists this clone with a count of one. The chain has TRBV4-1 and TRBJ2-7, with 9 bases aligning to TRBD1. The CDR3 runs to 13 residues. Trimming at V came to 5 bases and at J to 5 bases, leaving 4 bases not matched to a gene. The germline CDR1 and CDR2 sequences are MGHRA and YSYEKL. Here the CDR3 reads CASSGRTGDEQYF. The CDR3, as DNA: TGCGCCAGCAGCGGACGGACAGGGGACGAGCAGTACTTC.

In this sample, this clone turned up a few times. This chain joins TRBV2 and TRBJ2-1; D not resolved. This CDR3 is 13 amino acids long. Germline CDR1 and CDR2: SNHLY and FYNNEI. Trimming pared 2 bases from V and 4 bases from J, leaving 6 bases between. The DNA of the CDR3 is TGTGCCAGCAGTGAATGGGATTACAATGAGCAGTTCTTC. Translated: CASSEWDYNEQFF.

The rearrangement uses TRBV5-8 and TRBJ2-7; possible D gene TRBD1, 6 bases. The CDR3 consists of 14 residues. Germline CDR1 SGHTS, CDR2 YDEGEE. V gave up 0 bases and J gave up 5 bases, with 12 bases separating them. CDR3 region: CASSLGTYRDEQYF. CDR3 sequence (DNA): TGTGCCAGCAGCTTGGGTACCTACAGGGACGAGCAGTACTTC.

V and J are TRBV5-1 and TRBJ2-2; 7 bases align to TRBD1. The V gene's germline CDR1 is SGHRS and CDR2 YFSETQ. V was clipped by 4 bases and J by 1 base; unmatched bases: 4. The CDR3 has 15 residues. The DNA of the CDR3 is TGCGCCAGCAGCGCTGGGACAGAGAACACCGGGGAGCTGTTTTTT. It is translated as CASSAGTENTGELFF.

This clone has only one observation. The same CDR3 is also encoded by other DNA sequences in this sample. This chain joins TRBV9 and TRBJ2-5; 8 bases match TRBD2. The J segment lost 2 bases and the V segment lost 8 bases, leaving 8 bases of the junction unmatched. CDR3 length equals 14 residues. Germline assignment: CDR1 SGDLS and CDR2 YYNGEE. CDR3 sequence (DNA): TGTGCCAGTAGCCCGGGGGGGAGTCAAGAGACCCAGTACTTC. This sequence encodes CASSPGGSQETQYF.

V is TRBV28 and J is TRBJ1-5; D is undetermined. Trimming shortened V by 6 bases and J by 0 bases, and 6 bases separated the two germline ends. There are 13 residues in the CDR3. CDR1 is MDHEN, CDR2 SYDVKM, per germline. The CDR3 loop is CASRPYSNQPQHF. Here the CDR3 DNA reads TGTGCCAGCAGACCATATAGCAATCAGCCCCAGCATTTT.

V gene TRBV15 combines with J gene TRBJ2-6; TRBD1 matches 7 bases. Germline V gives CDR1 LNHNV, CDR2 YYDKDF (reference sequence). This CDR3 is 16 amino acids long. The trim removed 5 bases at V and 0 bases at J, leaving 4 bases unmatched. Here the CDR3 DNA reads TGTGCCACCAGCGGAAACAGGGGCTCTGGGGCCAACGTCCTGACTTTC. It codes for CATSGNRGSGANVLTF.

This clone was counted between two and nine times. The rearrangement uses TRBV13 and TRBJ2-1; TRBD2 matches at 10 bases. After removal of 1 base from V and 7 bases from J, the junction contained 4 bases not matched to a gene. Germline V CDR1 and CDR2: PRHDT, FYEKMQ (reference sequence). The CDR3 sequence is 15 residues long. The CDR3 loop reads CASSLVASGGNEQFF. The CDR3 DNA reads TGTGCCAGCAGCTTAGTGGCTAGCGGGGGTAATGAGCAGTTCTTC. Using reference TRBV13 and TRBJ2-1 for the parts outside the CDR3, the full variable domain is AAGVIQSPRHLIKEKRETATLKCYPIPRHDTVYWYQQGPGQDPQFLISFYEKMQSDKGSIPDRFSAQQFSDYHSELNMSSLELGDSALYFCASSLVASGGNEQFFGPGTRLTVL.

V and J are TRBV4-1 and TRBJ1-3; weak D call: TRBD1 (5 bases). Deletions cut 0 bases from V and 2 bases from J, with 14 bases between. Germline assignment: CDR1 MGHRA and CDR2 YSYEKL. The CDR3 consists of 17 residues. CDR3 in amino acids: CASSQEGPGTPGNTIYF. The CDR3 DNA follows: TGCGCCAGCAGCCAAGAGGGACCAGGAACCCCTGGAAACACCATATATTTT.

V usage is TRBV5-4 and J usage is TRBJ1-1; 10 nucleotides match TRBD1. Per germline, CDR1 SGHNT and CDR2 YYREEE (reference sequence). V lost 4 bases to trimming and J lost 3 bases; unmatched junction nucleotides: 6. The CDR3 spans 15 residues. In DNA, the CDR3 is TGTGCCAGCAGCCTAGACAGGGGGCTAGACACTGAAGCTTTCTTT. Translating it yields CASSLDRGLDTEAFF.

At least ten counts were recorded for this clone. The chain has TRBV7-2 and TRBJ2-5; 11 nucleotides agree with TRBD2. J was trimmed by 2 bases and V by 5 bases; bases with no gene match: 4. The CDR3 loop spans 15 amino acids. Germline CDR1 reads SGHTA; CDR2 reads FQGNSA. The CDR3: CASSAGTSGQETQYF. The CDR3 nucleotides are TGTGCCAGCAGCGCCGGGACTAGCGGACAAGAGACCCAGTACTTC.

This clone was detected a few times. This sample also contains other DNA sequences that code for the same CDR3. The chain is built from TRBV6-6 and TRBJ2-7, with 9 bases matching TRBD1. The CDR3 covers 12 residues. Germline CDR1 and CDR2: MNHNY and SVGAGI (reference sequence). V dropped 6 bases and J dropped 5; count of bases not matched to a gene: 2. CDR3 sequence reads: CASSWTGDEQYF. CDR3 nucleotide sequence: TGTGCCAGCAGCTGGACAGGGGACGAGCAGTACTTC.

The chain joins TRBV16 to TRBJ2-1; 15 nucleotides agree with TRBD2. Germline V lookup: CDR1 KGHSY, CDR2 FQNENV. Germline trimming cut 4 bases from V and 5 bases from J; bases unmatched to any gene: 6. The CDR3 is made up of 17 amino acids. The CDR3 sequence is CASSRGTSGRFDNEQFF. In DNA, the CDR3 is TGTGCCAGCAGCCGCGGGACTAGCGGGAGGTTCGACAATGAGCAGTTCTTC.

The rearrangement uses TRBV29-1 and TRBJ2-5; D unclear. The CDR3 extends over 10 amino acids. CDR1 SQVTM and CDR2 ANQGSEA come from the germline V gene. V dropped 4 bases and J dropped 5 bases, with 5 bases sitting between them. The CDR3 DNA follows: TGCAGCGTTGGGGTGGAGACCCAGTACTTC. It translates to CSVGVETQYF.

The chain uses TRBV2 and TRBJ2-7; 8 nucleotides agree with TRBD1. The germline V gene encodes CDR1 SNHLY and CDR2 FYNNEI. There are 14 residues in the CDR3. The V and J ends lost 5 bases and 3 bases, in that order; junction bases with no gene match: 6. Here the CDR3 reads CASSSDRVDYEQYF. DNA of the CDR3: TGTGCCAGCAGTTCGGACAGGGTGGACTACGAGCAGTACTTC.

The chain combines TRBV5-1 with TRBJ1-2, with D maybe TRBD1 (6 bases). The CDR3 extends over 15 amino acids. V was cut by 3 bases and J by 6 bases, with 18 bases left in between. CDR1 and CDR2 from the germline V gene are SGHRS and YFSETQ. CDR3 in amino acids: CASSYGTSTGDGYTF. CDR3 DNA: TGCGCCAGCAGCTACGGGACATCCACCGGGGATGGCTACACCTTC.

V usage is TRBV4-1 and J usage is TRBJ1-5; TRBD1 is a possible D gene (5 bases). CDR3 length: 16 amino acids. CDR1 and CDR2 (germline): MGHRA, YSYEKL. Trimming stripped 2 bases from V and 6 bases from J, with 17 bases between. This CDR3 reads CASSQSDSMWVQPQHF. CDR3 in DNA: TGCGCCAGCAGCCAATCCGACAGTATGTGGGTTCAGCCCCAGCATTTT.